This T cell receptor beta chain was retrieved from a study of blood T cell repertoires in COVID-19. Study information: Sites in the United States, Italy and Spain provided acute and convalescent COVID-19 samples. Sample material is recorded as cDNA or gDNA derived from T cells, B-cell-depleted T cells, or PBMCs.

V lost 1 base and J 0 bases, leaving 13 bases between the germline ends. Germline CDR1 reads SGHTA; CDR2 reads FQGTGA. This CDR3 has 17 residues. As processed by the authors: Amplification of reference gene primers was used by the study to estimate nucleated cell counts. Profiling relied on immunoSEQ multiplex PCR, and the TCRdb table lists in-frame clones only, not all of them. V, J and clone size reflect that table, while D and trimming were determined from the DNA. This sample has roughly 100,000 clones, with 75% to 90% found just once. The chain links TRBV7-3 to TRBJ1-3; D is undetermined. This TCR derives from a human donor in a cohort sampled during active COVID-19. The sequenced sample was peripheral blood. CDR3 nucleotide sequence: TGTGCCAGCAGCTTAAGTGGCGGCCTCAGCTCTGGAAACACCATATATTTT. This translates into CASSLSGGLSSGNTIYF.